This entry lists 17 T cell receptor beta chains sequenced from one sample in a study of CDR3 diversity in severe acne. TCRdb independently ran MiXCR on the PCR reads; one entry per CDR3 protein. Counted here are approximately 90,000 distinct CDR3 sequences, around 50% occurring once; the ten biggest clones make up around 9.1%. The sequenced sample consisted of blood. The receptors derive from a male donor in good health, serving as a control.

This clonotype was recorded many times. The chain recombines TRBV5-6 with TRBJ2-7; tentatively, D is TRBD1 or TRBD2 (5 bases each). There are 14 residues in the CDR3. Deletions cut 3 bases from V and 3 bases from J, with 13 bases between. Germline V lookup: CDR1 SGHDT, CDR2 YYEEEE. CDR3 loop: CASSSGTEYYEQYF. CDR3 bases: TGTGCCAGCAGCTCCGGGACGGAATACTACGAGCAGTACTTC.

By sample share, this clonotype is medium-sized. CDR3: CSARAGVLTDTQYF. The CDR3 DNA reads TGCAGTGCTAGGGCGGGGGTTCTCACAGATACGCAGTATTTT. The chain combines TRBV20-1 with TRBJ2-3; TRBD2 aligns across 7 bases. Germline CDR1 DFQATT, CDR2 SNEGSKA (reference sequence). V shed 3 bases, J shed 2 bases, and the junction held 5 bases outside the gene matches. The length of the CDR3 is 14 residues.

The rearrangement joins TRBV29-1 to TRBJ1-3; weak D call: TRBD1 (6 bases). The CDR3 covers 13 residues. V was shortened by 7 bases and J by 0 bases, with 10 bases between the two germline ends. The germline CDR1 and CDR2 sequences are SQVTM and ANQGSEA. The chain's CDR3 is CSGQAFSGNTIYF. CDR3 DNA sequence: TGCAGCGGACAGGCCTTCTCTGGAAACACCATATATTTT.

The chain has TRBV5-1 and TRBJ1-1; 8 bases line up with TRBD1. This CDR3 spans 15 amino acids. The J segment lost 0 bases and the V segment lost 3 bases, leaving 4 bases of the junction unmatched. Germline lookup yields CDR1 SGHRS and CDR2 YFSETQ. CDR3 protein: CASSWTGLLNTEAFF. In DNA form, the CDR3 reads TGCGCCAGCAGCTGGACAGGGCTTCTGAACACTGAAGCTTTCTTT.

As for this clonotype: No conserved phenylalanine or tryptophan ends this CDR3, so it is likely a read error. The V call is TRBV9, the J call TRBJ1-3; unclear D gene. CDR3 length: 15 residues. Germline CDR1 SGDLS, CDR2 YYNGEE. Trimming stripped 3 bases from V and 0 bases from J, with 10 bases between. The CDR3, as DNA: TGTGCCAGCAGCGGAATGGGCATCTCTGGAAACACCATATATCTT. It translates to CASSGMGISGNTIYL.

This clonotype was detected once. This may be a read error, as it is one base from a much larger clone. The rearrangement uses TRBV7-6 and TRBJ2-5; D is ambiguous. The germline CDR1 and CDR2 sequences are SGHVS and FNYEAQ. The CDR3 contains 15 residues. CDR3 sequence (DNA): TGTGCCGGCAGCTTGGAAATGGGCCTCCAAGAGACCCAGTACTTC. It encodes CAGSLEMGLQETQYF.

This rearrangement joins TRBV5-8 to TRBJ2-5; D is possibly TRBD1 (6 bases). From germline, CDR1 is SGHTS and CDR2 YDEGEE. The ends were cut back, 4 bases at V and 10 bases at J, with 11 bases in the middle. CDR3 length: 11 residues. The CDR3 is CASSQGQIQYF. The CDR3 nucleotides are TGTGCCAGCAGCCAAGGACAGATCCAGTACTTC.

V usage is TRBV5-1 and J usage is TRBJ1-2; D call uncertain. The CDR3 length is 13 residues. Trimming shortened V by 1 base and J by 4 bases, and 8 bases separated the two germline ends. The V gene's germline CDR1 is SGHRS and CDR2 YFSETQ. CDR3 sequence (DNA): TGCGCCAGCAGCTTGAAACAGTTCTATGGCTACACCTTC. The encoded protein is CASSLKQFYGYTF.

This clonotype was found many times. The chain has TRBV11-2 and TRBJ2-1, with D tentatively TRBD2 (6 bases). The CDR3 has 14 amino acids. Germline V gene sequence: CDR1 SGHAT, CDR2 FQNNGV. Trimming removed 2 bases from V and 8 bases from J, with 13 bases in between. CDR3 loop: CASSLLAWGDEQFF. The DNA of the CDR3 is TGTGCCAGCAGCTTACTAGCTTGGGGGGATGAGCAGTTCTTC.

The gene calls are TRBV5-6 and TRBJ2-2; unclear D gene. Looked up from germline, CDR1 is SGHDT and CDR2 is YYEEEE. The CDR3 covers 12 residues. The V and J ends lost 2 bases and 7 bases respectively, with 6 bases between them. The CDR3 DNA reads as TGTGCCAGCAGCTTCTACGGCGGGGAGCTGTTTTTT. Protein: CASSFYGGELFF.

The DNA for the CDR3 is TGTGCCACCCAATTGAGGGGGGCGAGAGAGTATGCGGGGCCCCAGCATTTT. Translating it yields CATQLRGAREYAGPQHF. The chain carries TRBV10-3 and TRBJ1-5; possibly TRBD1 for D (6 bases). Germline V gene sequence: CDR1 ENHRY, CDR2 SYGVKD. The germline V and J ends were trimmed by 10 bases and 9 bases, with 31 bases remaining between them. The length of the CDR3 is 17 residues.

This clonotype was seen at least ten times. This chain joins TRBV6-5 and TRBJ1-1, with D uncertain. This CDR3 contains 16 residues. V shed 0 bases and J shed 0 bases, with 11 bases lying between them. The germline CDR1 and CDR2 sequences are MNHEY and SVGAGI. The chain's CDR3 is CASSYSAASMNTEAFF. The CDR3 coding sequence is TGTGCCAGCAGTTACTCGGCAGCCAGTATGAACACTGAAGCTTTCTTT.

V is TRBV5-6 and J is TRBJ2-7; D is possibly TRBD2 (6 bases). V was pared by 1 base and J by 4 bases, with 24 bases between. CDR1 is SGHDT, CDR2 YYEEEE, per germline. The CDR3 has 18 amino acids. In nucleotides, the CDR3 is TGTGCCAGCAGCTTGTACCCCCTGGGGACTGAAGCGGAGTACGAGCAGTACTTC. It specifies CASSLYPLGTEAEYEQYF.

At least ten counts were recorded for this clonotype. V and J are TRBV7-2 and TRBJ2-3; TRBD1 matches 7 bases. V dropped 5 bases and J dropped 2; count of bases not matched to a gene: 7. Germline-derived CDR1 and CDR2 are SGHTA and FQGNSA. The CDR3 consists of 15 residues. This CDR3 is CASSGRDSFTDTQYF. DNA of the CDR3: TGTGCCAGCAGCGGCCGGGACAGCTTCACAGATACGCAGTATTTT.

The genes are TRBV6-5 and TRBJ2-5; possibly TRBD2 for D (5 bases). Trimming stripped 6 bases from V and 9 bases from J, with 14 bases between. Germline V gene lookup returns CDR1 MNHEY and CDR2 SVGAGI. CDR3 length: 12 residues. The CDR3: CASRGGQRAQYF. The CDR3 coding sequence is TGTGCCAGCAGGGGCGGGCAACGGGCCCAGTACTTC.

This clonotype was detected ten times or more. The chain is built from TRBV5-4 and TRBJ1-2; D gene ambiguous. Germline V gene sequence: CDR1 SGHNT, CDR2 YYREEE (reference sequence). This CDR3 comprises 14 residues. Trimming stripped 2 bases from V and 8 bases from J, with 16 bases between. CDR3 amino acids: CASSFLGPWEGYTF. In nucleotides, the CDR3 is TGTGCCAGCAGCTTCCTCGGACCGTGGGAAGGCTACACCTTC.

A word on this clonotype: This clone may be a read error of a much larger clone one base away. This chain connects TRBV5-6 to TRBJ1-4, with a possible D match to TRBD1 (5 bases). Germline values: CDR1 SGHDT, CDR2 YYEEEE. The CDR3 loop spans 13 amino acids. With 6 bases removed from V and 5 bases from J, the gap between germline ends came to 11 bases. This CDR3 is CASNARGNEKLFF. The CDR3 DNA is TGTGCCAGCAACGCCCGGGGCAATGAAAAACTGTTTTTT.